Listed here are 3 T cell receptor beta chains from one sample, sequenced in a study of blood T cell repertoires in COVID-19. Profiled with immunoSEQ multiplex PCR; TCRdb holds only in-frame clones, not every one. The sample contains some 49,000 clones, around 90% of which appear only once. Sequencing input: peripheral blood. These receptors all stem from a man aged 45-60 years with active COVID-19.

This chain links TRBV6-5 with TRBJ1-5; tentatively, D is TRBD1 (5 bases). Germline V gives CDR1 MNHEY, CDR2 SVGAGI. The CDR3 totals 14 residues. Deletions cut 5 bases from V and 0 bases from J, with 8 bases between. CDR3: CASSPDSSNQPQHF. DNA of the CDR3: TGTGCCAGCAGTCCTGACAGTAGCAATCAGCCCCAGCATTTT.

This chain's CDR3 is CASSRNVGAGGTTYEQYF. The CDR3 DNA sequence: TGTGCCAGCAGTAGAAATGTAGGAGCGGGGGGCACGACCTACGAGCAGTACTTC. The chain links TRBV27 to TRBJ2-7; TRBD2 aligns across 9 bases. This CDR3 comprises 18 residues. With V trimmed by 5 bases and J by 2 bases, 16 bases remained unmatched. The V gene's germline CDR1 is MNHEY and CDR2 SMNVEV (reference sequence).

The rearrangement uses TRBV6-5 and TRBJ1-1, with 8 bases that match TRBD1. The length of the CDR3 is 14 residues. Trimming cost V 8 bases and J 4 bases; bases outside gene matches: 9. The germline V gene has CDR1 MNHEY and CDR2 SVGAGI. The CDR3 nucleotides are TGTGCCAGCGTTTCGACAGGGGACGTCACTGAAGCTTTCTTT. It encodes CASVSTGDVTEAFF.